The rows below give T cell receptor beta chains drawn from one sample of a study of regulatory T cells in long-lasting Graves disease. TCRdb called the multiplex PCR reads again in MiXCR, with one record for every CDR3 protein. The sample has about 380,000 distinct CDR3 sequences, roughly 16% seen once. The sample consisted of peripheral blood mononuclear cells (PBMCs), taken at new diagnosis, from a patient treated with antithyroid drugs. The receptors here all came from a female donor with Graves disease. Both conserved end residues are part of each CDR3. D genes are given only for firm matches. Not all rows give a size; the values are once, few, many and, for expanded clones, a class.

>many|-|TRBJ2-7|11|TRBV6-2/TRBV6-3
TGTGCCAGCGGGGCGATGGGGGAGCAGTACTTC
CASGAMGEQYF
>many|-|TRBJ2-3|13|TRBV30
TGTGCCTGGAGACTCCCGGGACGTGATACGCAGTATTTT
CAWRLPGRDTQYF
>many|TRBD2|TRBJ2-1|17|TRBV30
TGTGCCTGGGATCTGGGACTAGCGGGAGGGCCTGTTAATGAGCAGTTCTTC
CAWDLGLAGGPVNEQFF
>many|-|TRBJ1-1|11|TRBV12-3/TRBV12-4
TGTGCCAGCAGTACCAGACGGGGTGCTTTCTTT
CASSTRRGAFF
>many|-|TRBJ1-1|12|TRBV2
TGTGCCAGCGCGGACGGAGACACTGAAGCTTTCTTT
CASADGDTEAFF
>many|TRBD2|TRBJ2-3|16|TRBV28
TGTGCCAGCAGTACACTAGCGGGGCATCAGTCAGATACGCAGTATTTT
CASSTLAGHQSDTQYF
>many|TRBD2|TRBJ2-1|16|TRBV11-2
TGTGCCAGCAGCTCACTTACGGGCGGGAGGACCCGTGAGCAGTTCTTC
CASSSLTGGRTREQFF
>many|TRBD1|TRBJ1-5|15|TRBV12-3/TRBV12-4
TGTGCCAGCAGCCCAGGACAGGGCCATAATCAGCCCCAGCATTTT
CASSPGQGHNQPQHF
>many|-|TRBJ1-4|13|TRBV6-2/TRBV6-3
TGTGCCAGCATGAAGGGGGAGGATGAAAAACTGTTTTTT
CASMKGEDEKLFF
>-|-|TRBJ2-7|15|TRBV2
TGTGCCAGCAGTGGCGGCGGGACCTCGGCCTACGAGCAGTACTTC
CASSGGGTSAYEQYF
>few|-|TRBJ2-7|13|TRBV7-9
TGTGCCAGCAGCCCCGTTTTGGACTACGAGCAGTACTTC
CASSPVLDYEQYF
>many|TRBD2|TRBJ2-2|15|TRBV20-1
TGCAGTGCTGTCCCTCCCGGGAGGGGGACCGGGGAGCTGTTTTTT
CSAVPPGRGTGELFF
>few|-|TRBJ1-1|13|TRBV19
TGTGCCAGTTCCCACCTCCAGAGCGCTGAAGCTTTCTTT
CASSHLQSAEAFF
>many|-|TRBJ1-1|14|TRBV3-1
TGTGCCAGCAGCCAAGTAGACGAGGCGGTGGTAACTTTCTTT
CASSQVDEAVVTFF
>many|-|TRBJ1-1|13|TRBV6-1
TGTGCCAGCAGAGAACCGCTGAACACTGAAGCTTTCTTT
CASREPLNTEAFF
>many|-|TRBJ1-4|15|TRBV2
TGTGCCAGCAGTGAGAACGGACAGTATAATGAAAAACTGTTTTTT
CASSENGQYNEKLFF
>-|-|TRBJ1-3|16|TRBV7-9
TGTGCCAGCAGCTTAACAGGGTCATTTCCTGGAAACACCATATATTTT
CASSLTGSFPGNTIYF
>many|-|TRBJ2-7|15|TRBV28
TGTGCCAGCAGTTTACGTGGGGACCGAAACTACGAGCAGTACTTC
CASSLRGDRNYEQYF
>-|-|TRBJ2-7|13|TRBV3-1
TGTGCCAGCAGCCAACAGGGACGAGGGGAGCAGTACTTC
CASSQQGRGEQYF
>many|-|TRBJ2-1|15|TRBV5-1
TGCGCCAGCAGCTTACTAGGGGTTTTTCGGGATGAGCAGTTCTTC
CASSLLGVFRDEQFF
>many|-|TRBJ2-7|12|TRBV27
TGTGCCAGCAGATCATTAATGGCCGAGCAGTACTTC
CASRSLMAEQYF
>many|TRBD2|TRBJ2-5|14|TRBV7-9
TGTGCCAGCAGCTGGACTAGTTCCCAAGAGACCCAGTACTTC
CASSWTSSQETQYF
>few|TRBD2|TRBJ2-5|14|TRBV6-2/TRBV6-3
TGTGCCAGCAAGTCCAGCGGGGGACAAGAGACCCAGTACTTC
CASKSSGGQETQYF
>many|TRBD2|TRBJ2-2|19|TRBV12-5
TGTGCTAGTGGTCATCCGGGACTAGCGGTTTGGGGGAACACCGGGGAGCTGTTTTTT
CASGHPGLAVWGNTGELFF
>many|TRBD1|TRBJ2-5|14|TRBV5-1
TGTGCCAGCAGCTTAGGGACAGGGCAAGAGACCCAGTACTTC
CASSLGTGQETQYF
>few|TRBD1|TRBJ1-2|16|TRBV6-6
TGTGCCAGCAGTTACTCGAGCGGGACAGGGGGCCGGGGCTACACCTTC
CASSYSSGTGGRGYTF
>many|TRBD2|TRBJ2-7|15|TRBV27
TGTGCCAGCAGTTTATCTAGCGGGAGTTTCGACGAGCAGTACTTC
CASSLSSGSFDEQYF
>many|TRBD1|TRBJ2-1|14|TRBV2
TGTGCCAGCAGCGGACAGGTAGTAAACAATGAGCAGTTCTTC
CASSGQVVNNEQFF
>many|-|TRBJ1-1|11|TRBV6-1
TGTGCCAGCGGTCGGAGAGCTGAAGCTTTCTTT
CASGRRAEAFF
>-|TRBD1|TRBJ2-7|13|TRBV7-9
TGTGCCAGCAGCTTAACGGACAGGGGCGAGCAGTACTTC
CASSLTDRGEQYF
>many|-|TRBJ2-1|13|TRBV20-1
TGCAGTGCTAGAAGGGGCAGGATGGGTGAGCAGTTCTTC
CSARRGRMGEQFF
>-|-|TRBJ2-7|13|TRBV20-1
TGCAGTGCTAGAGTGGGCAGGTCCTACGAGCAGTACTTC
CSARVGRSYEQYF
>many|-|TRBJ2-3|12|TRBV27
TGTGCCAGCGGGTCTAACACAGATACGCAGTATTTT
CASGSNTDTQYF
>-|TRBD1|TRBJ1-1|15|TRBV6-2/TRBV6-3
TGTGCCAGCAGTTCGGACAGGGGGATGGCGACTGAAGCTTTCTTT
CASSSDRGMATEAFF
>many|TRBD2|TRBJ2-4|17|TRBV12-3/TRBV12-4
TGTGCCAGCAGTCGTACCACGACTAGCTTAGCCAAAAACATTCAGTACTTC
CASSRTTTSLAKNIQYF
>-|-|TRBJ1-1|14|TRBV20-1
TGCAGTGCTGAGGGACTGACGTCCTTCACTGAAGCTTTCTTT
CSAEGLTSFTEAFF
>many|-|TRBJ1-5|17|TRBV7-2
TGTGCCAGCAGCTTATACCCCGGGGGGGTCGGCAATCAGCCCCAGCATTTT
CASSLYPGGVGNQPQHF
>many|-|TRBJ2-7|13|TRBV27
TGTGCCAGCAGTTTAAAGGGGGAGTACGAGCAGTACTTC
CASSLKGEYEQYF
>few|-|TRBJ2-3|16|TRBV18
TGTGCCAGCTCACCCATGGCCCCTTACCGCACAGATACGCAGTATTTT
CASSPMAPYRTDTQYF
>-|-|TRBJ2-5|16|TRBV14
TGTGCCAGCAGCCCCCGCGGGTTACCAAGCGGGGAGACCCAGTACTTC
CASSPRGLPSGETQYF
>many|-|TRBJ1-1|11|TRBV3-1
TGTGCCAGCAGCCAACCTCCTGAAGCTTTCTTT
CASSQPPEAFF
>few|TRBD1|TRBJ2-1|15|TRBV7-3
TGTGCCAGCAGCTTAAGAGGACAGGCATGCAATGAGCAGTTCTTC
CASSLRGQACNEQFF
>many|-|TRBJ2-2|13|TRBV7-3
TGTGCCAGCAGCCGACCCCCGCACGGGGAGCTGTTTTTT
CASSRPPHGELFF
>many|-|TRBJ2-7|12|TRBV5-1
TGCGCCAGCAGCCACATGGGAGACGAGCAGTACTTC
CASSHMGDEQYF
>few|-|TRBJ2-1|13|TRBV6-2/TRBV6-3
TGTGCCAACAGCCACGGACCGAAGAATGAGCAGTTCTTC
CANSHGPKNEQFF
>many|-|TRBJ2-3|13|TRBV2
TGTGCCAGCAGTGTGGGGGGCCCAGAGACGCAGTATTTT
CASSVGGPETQYF
>once|-|TRBJ1-6|14|TRBV19
TGTGCCAGACAGGACCCGGCCTATAATTCACCCCTCCACTTT
CARQDPAYNSPLHF
>many|-|TRBJ2-7|14|TRBV9
TGTGCCAGCAGCGACGGGACCGCGTCCTACGAGCAGTACTTC
CASSDGTASYEQYF
>-|-|TRBJ1-5|17|TRBV7-2
TGTGCCAGCAGCCTTGTACCCGGGGATCGATACAATCAGCCCCAGCATTTT
CASSLVPGDRYNQPQHF
>many|-|TRBJ2-1|12|TRBV13
TGTGCCAGCAGCCGGGGCTTCAATGAGCAGTTCTTC
CASSRGFNEQFF
>-|-|TRBJ1-4|16|TRBV5-6
TGTGCCAGCAGCTTGGTGGCGGGGAGGGGTAATGAAAAACTGTTTTTT
CASSLVAGRGNEKLFF